This is a list of T cell receptor beta chains from one sample in a study of T cell responses to AZD1222 COVID-19 vaccine. Here immunoSEQ multiplex PCR was the method, and the copy in TCRdb shows in-frame clones only, minus some. Counted here are around 110,000 clones, approximately 85% occurring once; the ten biggest clones make up roughly 4.3%. Material: peripheral blood, obtained on day 0 of MenACWY control vaccination. These receptors all stem from an adult in good health. The CDR3 runs from the conserved cysteine through the conserved F or W. Each record gives: V gene, J gene, clone size, D gene, CDR3 protein. A D gene is named only where the DNA matches it firmly. Size is omitted from some rows. Given values are once, few, many or a class for expanded clones.

TRBV5-8	TRBJ1-2	-	-	CASSWRAGGYTF
TRBV4-2	TRBJ1-3	-	-	CASSQGGMGIGNTIYF
TRBV7-3	TRBJ2-7	few	-	CASSPGTDLSYEQYF
TRBV5-6	TRBJ1-5	-	-	CASSANTGLGGPQHF
TRBV11-2	TRBJ2-5	-	-	CASSLGWETQYF
TRBV4-1	TRBJ2-1	few	-	CASSQEETFTSYNEQFF
TRBV10-2	TRBJ2-3	-	-	CASSESAGQVTDTQYF
TRBV19	TRBJ1-1	-	-	CASSANPGRRTEAFF
TRBV4-1	TRBJ2-5	-	TRBD2	CASSQDTSGGPEETQYF
TRBV7-8	TRBJ2-5	-	-	CASSFNRETQYF
TRBV24-1	TRBJ2-1	-	-	CATSDLQGNVDEQFF
TRBV27	TRBJ2-2	-	TRBD1	CASRRQGSGELFF
TRBV10-3	TRBJ2-7	-	TRBD1	CAISTGTGGLEQYF
TRBV28	TRBJ1-6	-	-	CASSLSVDRIYNSPLHF
TRBV7-9	TRBJ1-6	-	TRBD1	CASSPGTGSRVAPLHF
TRBV27	TRBJ2-3	-	-	CASSLSLASTDTQYF
TRBV7-9	TRBJ2-2	-	-	CASSSPTSSGTPRTGELFF
TRBV27	TRBJ2-2	-	-	CASRGGQAGTGELFF
TRBV28	TRBJ1-4	-	-	CASSFEGREKLFF
TRBV5-1	TRBJ1-1	-	TRBD1	CASSLGAGGFTEAFF
TRBV28	TRBJ1-1	-	TRBD1	CASSSRGRATEAFF
TRBV2	TRBJ1-1	-	-	CASRLQQGGNTEAFF
TRBV6-2/TRBV6-3	TRBJ1-1	-	-	CASSPLGGANTEAFF
TRBV6-5	TRBJ2-7	-	TRBD1	CACYETGWSYEQYF
TRBV12-5	TRBJ2-2	-	-	CASGSIHPLAKRAHTGELFF
TRBV11-2	TRBJ1-1	-	-	CASSLVVNTEAFF
TRBV4-2	TRBJ1-2	-	TRBD1	CASSQRTGPGGYTF
TRBV28	TRBJ1-1	-	-	CASSYRIEAFF
TRBV5-1	TRBJ2-7	-	-	CASSLGTPGGTYEQYF
TRBV28	TRBJ2-4	few	TRBD1	CASSLLGQRLAKNIQYF
TRBV7-2	TRBJ2-1	few	TRBD2	CASSLTAGGPNEQFF
TRBV27	TRBJ2-3	once	-	CASSFSRRTDTQYF
TRBV4-2	TRBJ2-7	-	-	CASRGGGASYEQYF
TRBV28	TRBJ1-2	-	-	CASQDGNYGYTF
TRBV27	TRBJ2-7	-	-	CASSFPRRSSYEQYF
TRBV3-1/TRBV3-2	TRBJ1-3	once	TRBD1	CASSRGQGAGNTIYF
TRBV4-2	TRBJ2-7	-	-	CASSRLAAGSSYEQYF
TRBV5-5	TRBJ1-5	-	-	CASSLKVGGNQPQHF
TRBV19	TRBJ1-6	once	-	CERTVNSPLHF
TRBV19	TRBJ2-3	-	-	CASSIGQDTDTQYF
TRBV5-1	TRBJ2-7	few	TRBD1	CASSSYLGQGYEQYF
TRBV3-1/TRBV3-2	TRBJ2-5	few	-	CASSLQLPQETQYF
TRBV27	TRBJ1-1	-	TRBD1	CASSLSRTGLTEAFF
TRBV6-5	TRBJ2-4	-	TRBD1	CASKGTGGAKNIQYF
TRBV7-2	TRBJ2-2	few	-	CASSLASGATGELFF
TRBV7-6	TRBJ1-3	-	-	CASSLERGALGNTIYF
TRBV6-4	TRBJ1-5	-	-	CASSDSSRGRGSTDNQPQHF
TRBV19	TRBJ1-1	-	TRBD1	CASSILGTGAEAFF
TRBV29-1	TRBJ2-2	-	TRBD1	CSVSRTGDTGELFF
TRBV5-5	TRBJ1-1	-	-	CASSLRFDGNTEAFF
TRBV3-1/TRBV3-2	TRBJ2-2	few	TRBD1	CASSRYRDRRNTGELFF
TRBV18	TRBJ2-7	-	-	CASSPQKGPLPQYF
TRBV9	TRBJ2-3	-	-	CASSVGLSDQSDTQYF
TRBV5-1	TRBJ2-3	-	-	CASSLERGATDTQYF